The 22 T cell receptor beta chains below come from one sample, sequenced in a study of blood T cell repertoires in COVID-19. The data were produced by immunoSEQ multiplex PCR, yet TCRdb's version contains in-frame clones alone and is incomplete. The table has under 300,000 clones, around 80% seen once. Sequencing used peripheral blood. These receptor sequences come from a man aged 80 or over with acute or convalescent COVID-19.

The CDR3 here is CASSLYGLGQGAFGNTIYF. The CDR3 DNA reads as TGTGCCAGCAGCTTATACGGGTTGGGGCAGGGGGCGTTTGGAAACACCATATATTTT. This chain uses TRBV7-8 with TRBJ1-3, with 8 bases aligning to TRBD1. V lost 2 bases and J lost 3; bases outside the gene matches: 15. Germline V lookup: CDR1 SGHVS, CDR2 FQNEAQ. The CDR3 loop spans 19 amino acids.

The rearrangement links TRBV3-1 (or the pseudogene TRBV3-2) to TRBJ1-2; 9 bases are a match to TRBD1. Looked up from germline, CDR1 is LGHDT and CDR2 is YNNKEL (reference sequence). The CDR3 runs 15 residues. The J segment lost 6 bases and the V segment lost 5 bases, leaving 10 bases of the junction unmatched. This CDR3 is CASSSRGQGANGYTF. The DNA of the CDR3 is TGTGCCAGCAGCTCAAGGGGACAGGGTGCGAATGGCTACACCTTC.

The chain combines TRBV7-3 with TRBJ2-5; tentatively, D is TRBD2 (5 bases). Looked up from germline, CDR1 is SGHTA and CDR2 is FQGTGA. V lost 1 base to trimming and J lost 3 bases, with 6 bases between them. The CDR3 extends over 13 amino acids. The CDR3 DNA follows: TGTGCCAGCAGCTTAAACGGGGAAGAGACCCAGTACTTC. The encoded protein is CASSLNGEETQYF.

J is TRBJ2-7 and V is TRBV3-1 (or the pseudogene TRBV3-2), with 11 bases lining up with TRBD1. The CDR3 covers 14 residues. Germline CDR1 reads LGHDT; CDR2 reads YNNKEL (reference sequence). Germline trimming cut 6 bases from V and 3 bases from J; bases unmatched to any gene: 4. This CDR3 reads CASRRDRGNYEQYF. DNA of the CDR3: TGTGCCAGCAGGAGGGACAGGGGGAACTACGAGCAGTACTTC.

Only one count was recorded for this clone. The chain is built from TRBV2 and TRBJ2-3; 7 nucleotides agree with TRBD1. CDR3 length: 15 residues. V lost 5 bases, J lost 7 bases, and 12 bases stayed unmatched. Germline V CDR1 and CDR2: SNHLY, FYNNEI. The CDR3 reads CASSLGQTGWNTQYF. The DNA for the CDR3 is TGTGCCAGCAGTTTGGGACAGACAGGGTGGAATACGCAGTATTTT.

Here the CDR3 DNA reads TGTGCCAGCAAATCGGGGGAGAACACTGAAGCTTTCTTT. Translation gives CASKSGENTEAFF. The rearrangement joins TRBV6-5 to TRBJ1-1, with D perhaps TRBD1 (5 bases). This CDR3 has 13 residues. From germline, CDR1 is MNHEY and CDR2 SVGAGI. Trimming cost V 7 bases and J 1 base, with 10 bases left between them.

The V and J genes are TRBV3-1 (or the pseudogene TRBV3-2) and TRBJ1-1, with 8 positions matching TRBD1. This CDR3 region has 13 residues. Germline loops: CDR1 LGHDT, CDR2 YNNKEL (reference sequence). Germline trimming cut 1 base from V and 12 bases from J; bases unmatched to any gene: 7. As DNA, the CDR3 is TGTGCCAGCAGCCAAGGTACAGGGGGTTGGACTTTCTTT. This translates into CASSQGTGGWTFF.

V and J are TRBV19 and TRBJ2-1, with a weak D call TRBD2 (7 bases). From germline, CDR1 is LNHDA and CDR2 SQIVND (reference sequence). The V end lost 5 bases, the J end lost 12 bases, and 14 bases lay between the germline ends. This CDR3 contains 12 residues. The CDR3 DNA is TGTGCCAGTAGTGGGGGGGGGACATTGCAGTTCTTC. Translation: CASSGGGTLQFF.

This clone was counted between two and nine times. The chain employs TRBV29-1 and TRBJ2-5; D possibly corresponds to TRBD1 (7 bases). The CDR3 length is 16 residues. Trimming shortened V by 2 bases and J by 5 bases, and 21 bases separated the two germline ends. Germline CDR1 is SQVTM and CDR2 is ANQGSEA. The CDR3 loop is CSVEHAGDRAGETQYF. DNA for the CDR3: TGCAGCGTTGAACACGCGGGCGACAGGGCGGGGGAGACCCAGTACTTC. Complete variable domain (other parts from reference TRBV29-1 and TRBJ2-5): SAVISQKPSRDICQRGTSLTIQCQVDSQVTMMFWYRQQPGQSLTLIATANQGSEATYESGFVIDKFPISRPNLTFSTLTVSNMSPEDSSIYLCSVEHAGDRAGETQYFGPGTRLLVL.

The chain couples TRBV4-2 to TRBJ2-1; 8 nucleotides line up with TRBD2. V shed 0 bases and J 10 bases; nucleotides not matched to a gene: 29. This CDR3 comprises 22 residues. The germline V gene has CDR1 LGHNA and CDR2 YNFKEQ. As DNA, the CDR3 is TGTGCCAGCAGCCAAGATTTGTGGCTGTCGAGCGGGGGCTGGAGTGGAGAGGGGGAGCAGTTCTTC. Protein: CASSQDLWLSSGGWSGEGEQFF.

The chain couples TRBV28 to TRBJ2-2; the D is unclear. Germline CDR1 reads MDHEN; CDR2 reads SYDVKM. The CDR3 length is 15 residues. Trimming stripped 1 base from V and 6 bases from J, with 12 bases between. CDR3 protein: CASSLFANSAGELFF. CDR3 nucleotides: TGTGCCAGCAGTTTATTTGCCAATTCGGCCGGGGAGCTGTTTTTT.

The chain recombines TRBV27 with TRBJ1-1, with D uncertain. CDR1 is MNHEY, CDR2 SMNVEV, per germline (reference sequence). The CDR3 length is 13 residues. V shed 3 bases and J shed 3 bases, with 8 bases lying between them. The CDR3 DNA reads TGTGCCAGCAGTTTCGCGGGATACACTGAAGCTTTCTTT. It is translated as CASSFAGYTEAFF.

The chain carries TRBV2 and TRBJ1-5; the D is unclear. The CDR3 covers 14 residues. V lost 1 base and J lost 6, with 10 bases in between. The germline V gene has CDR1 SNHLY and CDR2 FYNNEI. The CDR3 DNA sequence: TGTGCCAGCAGTGAAGAAGGGAGGCTTCAGCCCCAGCATTTT. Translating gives CASSEEGRLQPQHF.

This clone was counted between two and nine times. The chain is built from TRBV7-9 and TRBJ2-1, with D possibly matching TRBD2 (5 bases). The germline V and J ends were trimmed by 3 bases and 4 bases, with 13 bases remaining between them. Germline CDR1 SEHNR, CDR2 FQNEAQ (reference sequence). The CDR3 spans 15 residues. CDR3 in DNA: TGTGCCAGCAGCTTCGGACTTACCTTATACAATGAGCAGTTCTTC. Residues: CASSFGLTLYNEQFF.

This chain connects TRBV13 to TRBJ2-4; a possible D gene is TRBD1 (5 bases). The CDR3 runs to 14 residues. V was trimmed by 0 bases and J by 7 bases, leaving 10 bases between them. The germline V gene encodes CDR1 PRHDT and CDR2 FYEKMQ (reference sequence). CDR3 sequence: CASSLGGASNIQYF. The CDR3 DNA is TGTGCCAGCAGCTTAGGAGGGGCCAGTAACATTCAGTACTTC.

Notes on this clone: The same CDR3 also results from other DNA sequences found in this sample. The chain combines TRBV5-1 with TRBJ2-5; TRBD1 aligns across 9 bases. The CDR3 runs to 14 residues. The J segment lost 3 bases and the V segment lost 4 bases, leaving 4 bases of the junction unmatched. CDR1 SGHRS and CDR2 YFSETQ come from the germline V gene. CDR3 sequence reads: CASSMGQGEETQYF. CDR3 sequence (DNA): TGCGCCAGCAGCATGGGACAGGGAGAAGAGACCCAGTACTTC.

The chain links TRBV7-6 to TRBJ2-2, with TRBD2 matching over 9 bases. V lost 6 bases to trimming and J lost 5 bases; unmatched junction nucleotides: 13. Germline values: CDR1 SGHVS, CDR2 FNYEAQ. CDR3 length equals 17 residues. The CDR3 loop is CASSPTGVSGSTGELFF. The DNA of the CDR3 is TGTGCCAGCAGTCCAACCGGGGTTAGCGGGAGTACCGGGGAGCTGTTTTTT.

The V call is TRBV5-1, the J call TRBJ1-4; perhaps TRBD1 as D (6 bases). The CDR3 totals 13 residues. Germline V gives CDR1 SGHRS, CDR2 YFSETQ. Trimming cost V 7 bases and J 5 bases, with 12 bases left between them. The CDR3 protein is CASGLGTNEKLFF. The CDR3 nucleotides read TGCGCCAGCGGATTGGGGACAAATGAAAAACTGTTTTTT.

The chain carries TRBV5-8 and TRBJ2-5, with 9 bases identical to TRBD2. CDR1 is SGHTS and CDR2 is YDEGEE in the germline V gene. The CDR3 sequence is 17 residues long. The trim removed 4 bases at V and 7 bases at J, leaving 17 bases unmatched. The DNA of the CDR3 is TGTGCCAGCAGCCCGCGCCGTCTAGCGGGAAGGGCTGGGACCCAGTACTTC. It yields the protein CASSPRRLAGRAGTQYF.

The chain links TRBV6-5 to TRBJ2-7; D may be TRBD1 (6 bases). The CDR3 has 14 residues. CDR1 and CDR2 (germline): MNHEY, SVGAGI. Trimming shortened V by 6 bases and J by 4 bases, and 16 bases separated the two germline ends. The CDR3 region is CASSPDSTGYEQYF. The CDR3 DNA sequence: TGTGCCAGCAGCCCCGACAGTACAGGGTACGAGCAGTACTTC.

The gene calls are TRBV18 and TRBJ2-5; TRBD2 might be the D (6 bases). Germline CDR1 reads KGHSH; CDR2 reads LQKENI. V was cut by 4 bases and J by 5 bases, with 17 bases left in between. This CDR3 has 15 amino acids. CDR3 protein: CASSRLGGPRETQYF. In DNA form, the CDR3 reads TGTGCCAGCTCACGCCTGGGAGGCCCCCGGGAGACCCAGTACTTC.

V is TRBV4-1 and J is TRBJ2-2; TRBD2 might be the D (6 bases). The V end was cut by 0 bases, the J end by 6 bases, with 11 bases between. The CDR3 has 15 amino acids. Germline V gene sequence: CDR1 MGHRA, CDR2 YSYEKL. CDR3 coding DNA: TGCGCCAGCAGCCAAGAGGCTAGCGTCCCCGGGGAGCTGTTTTTT. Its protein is CASSQEASVPGELFF.